The T cell receptor (beta chain) described here comes from a study of vaccination and CD4 T cells after COVID-19. Turning to this clonotype: The antigen remains unidentified.

Treatment in this sample: 10-day PBMC culture with coronavirus spike peptide pools or control peptides (ViraFEST assay). Prior to the COVID-19 pandemic (2011-2018), the unexposed donor's CD4+ T cells were collected. At the Johns Hopkins FTIC core, DNA taken from cultured CD4+ T cells was sequenced by way of the Oncomine TCR Beta short-read assay. TCRdb reprocessed the PCR reads via MiXCR and lists one record per CDR3 protein. The top ten clones hold around 16% of a sample with 7,700 or so distinct CDR3 sequences, around 40% of them seen once. The CDR3 totals 15 residues. The V end was cut by 4 bases, the J end by 6 bases, with 16 bases between.

The origin of this receptor is a human donor in good health. Specimen: CD4+ T cells from blood, cultured in vitro. The chain combines TRBV12-3 or TRBV12-4 with TRBJ1-5; weak D call: TRBD1 (5 bases). CDR3 in amino acids: CASSSRGIGAQPQHF. The CDR3 DNA sequence: TGTGCCAGCAGTTCGAGGGGTATTGGAGCTCAGCCCCAGCATTTT.